This T cell receptor (beta chain) was sequenced in a study of vaccination effects on CD4 cells after COVID-19. Study at large: Participants were given two doses of BNT162b2 or mRNA-1273 vaccine. Study-wide results and limits: Healthy vaccinees had only 1 of 255 vaccine-induced clones cross-react with common cold coronaviruses.

This CDR3 spans 13 amino acids. V lost 8 bases to trimming and J lost 4 bases; unmatched junction nucleotides: 4. Germline CDR1 is MGHDK and CDR2 is SYGVNS. Prior to sequencing, the ViraFEST assay stimulated PBMC with viral peptide pools, which expanded the antigen-specific CD4+ T cells. Once cultured for roughly ten days, the cells underwent separation to obtain CD4+ T cells. None of the vaccinated had previously contracted SARS-CoV-2, and their nucleocapsid antibodies tested negative. A density of fewer than 2.5 million PBMC per well was used; these cells were cultured with approximately 9.3 IU/ml IL-2 and roughly 10 ug/ml peptides. Libraries were prepared by immunoSEQ multiplex PCR; TCRdb keeps only in-frame clonotypes and omits some of them. Altogether over 55,000 clones are present, over 70% being singletons, with the ten largest covering 3% to 4%. As for this clone: What it binds is not known.

The receptor was isolated from a human donor who received a COVID-19 vaccine. The rearrangement joins TRBV25-1 to TRBJ1-3; 8 nucleotides align to TRBD1. The material was CD4+ T cells from PBMCs cultured with HCoV-OC43 spike peptides, obtained before COVID-19 vaccination. Subset noted: HCoV-OC43 spike overlapping peptide pool stimulation. CDR3 amino acids: CASGRQGGNTIYF. CDR3 DNA: TGTGCCAGCGGCAGACAGGGGGGAAACACCATATATTTT.